A selection of T cell receptor beta chains follows, all from one sample in a study of T-cell memory formation after mild COVID-19. TCRdb itself ran the 5' RACE reads through MiXCR, one entry per CDR3 protein. This sample carries 270,000 or so distinct CDR3 sequences, 15% to 20% of them seen once, and the ten largest clones take roughly a fifth. Sequenced sample: PBMCs or a T cell subset sorted from them (not recorded which). The source of these receptors is a man between 18 and 35 years old who had mild COVID-19 (a few samples of this study predate the infection). Cell type and time point are not known. Both conserved end residues are part of each CDR3. Each record gives: D gene, J gene, V gene, clone size, CDR3 DNA, CDR3 protein. The D gene is left open where the match is weak. Clone size is shown for a subset of rows, as once, few, many or a class of expanded clone.

TRBD2 | TRBJ2-1 | TRBV7-6 | many | TGTGCCAGCAGCTTAGGTAGCGGGGGGATCTACAATGAGCAGTTCTTC | CASSLGSGGIYNEQFF
- | TRBJ2-6 | TRBV7-7 | many | TGTGCCAGCAGCCCGAGCTCTGGGGCCAACGTCCTGACTTTC | CASSPSSGANVLTF
- | TRBJ1-2 | TRBV5-5 | - | TGTGCCAGCAGCTTAAGCCGTTACGGCTACACCTTC | CASSLSRYGYTF
- | TRBJ1-6 | TRBV7-2 | - | TGTGCCAGCAGCTGGGCCTCTGGGAATTCACCCCTCCACTTT | CASSWASGNSPLHF
- | TRBJ1-1 | TRBV6-2/TRBV6-3 | few | TGTGCCAGCAGTTACTCCCGAGGGTCTCGAGCTTTCTTT | CASSYSRGSRAFF
- | TRBJ1-5 | TRBV20-1 | few | TGCAGTGCTAGGGCGAATAGTCAGCCCCAGCATTTT | CSARANSQPQHF
TRBD1 | TRBJ2-3 | TRBV6-6 | - | TGTGCCAGCAGAGATACAGGGGGTCTCACAGATACGCAGTATTTT | CASRDTGGLTDTQYF
- | TRBJ2-7 | TRBV6-5 | - | TGTGCCACCCAGGACACATTCCGCGAGCAGTACTTC | CATQDTFREQYF
- | TRBJ2-4 | TRBV19 | - | TGTGCCAGTAGTACTCGACAGCAAGTGATAATAGCCAAAAACATTCAGTACTTC | CASSTRQQVIIAKNIQYF
- | TRBJ2-2 | TRBV5-1 | - | TGCGCCAGCAGCTGGCCCGGGACCCTCGTTACCGGGGAGCTGTTTTTT | CASSWPGTLVTGELFF
TRBD2 | TRBJ2-3 | TRBV24-1 | - | TGTGCCACCAGTGCGGGGGGGCTCGGTAGAGATACGCAGTATTTT | CATSAGGLGRDTQYF
- | TRBJ2-1 | TRBV3-1 | - | TGTGCCAGCAGCCAAGGGGTCTTGGTAGCGGCATACAATGAGCAGTTCTTC | CASSQGVLVAAYNEQFF
- | TRBJ1-6 | TRBV3-1 | few | TGTGCCAGCAGCCCAGGGGTCTCACCCCTCCACTTT | CASSPGVSPLHF
TRBD2 | TRBJ2-5 | TRBV7-2 | many | TGTGCCAGCAGCTTATTCCTAGCGGGGGGCGGGGAGACCCAGTACTTC | CASSLFLAGGGETQYF
- | TRBJ2-6 | TRBV28 | - | TGTGCCAGCAGTTTAGGGTCCCCGGCTGGGGCCAACGTCCTGACTTTC | CASSLGSPAGANVLTF
- | TRBJ2-3 | TRBV7-6 | few | TGTGCCAGCAGCCCCTTACTGGGTCGCACAGATACGCAGTATTTT | CASSPLLGRTDTQYF
TRBD1 | TRBJ1-4 | TRBV20-1 | - | TGCAGTGCTCTGGGACAGGATGAAAAACTGTTTTTT | CSALGQDEKLFF
- | TRBJ1-1 | TRBV15 | few | TGTGCCACCAGCAGAGGGGACTTCATCACTGAAGCTTTCTTT | CATSRGDFITEAFF
- | TRBJ1-3 | TRBV6-2/TRBV6-3 | - | TGTGCCAGCAGTTACACCAGGGGAAACACCATATATTTT | CASSYTRGNTIYF
- | TRBJ1-1 | TRBV4-3 | - | TGCGCCAGCAGCCAAGAGATACAGGGCACTGAAGCTTTCTTT | CASSQEIQGTEAFF
- | TRBJ2-7 | TRBV4-3 | many | TGCGCCAGCGGGGCGGGTTTGGGCTACGAGCAGTACTTC | CASGAGLGYEQYF
- | TRBJ2-2 | TRBV5-1 | few | TGCGCCAGCAGCTTGGTGCCAGCAGACGGCACCGGGGAGCTGTTTTTT | CASSLVPADGTGELFF
- | TRBJ2-5 | TRBV11-2 | few | TGTGCCAGCAGCTCCTGGACTTGGGAAGGGACCCAGTACTTC | CASSSWTWEGTQYF
- | TRBJ1-1 | TRBV9 | - | TGTGCCAGCAGCGTAGGGAACATGAACACTGAAGCTTTCTTT | CASSVGNMNTEAFF
- | TRBJ2-3 | TRBV11-2 | - | TGTGCCAGCAGCCAAGGCCCGGCCCCTAGCACAGATACGCAGTATTTT | CASSQGPAPSTDTQYF
TRBD1 | TRBJ1-5 | TRBV7-2 | many | TGTGCCAGCAGCTTAGCGGGTCCAGGGGGGGGCAATCAGCCCCAGCATTTT | CASSLAGPGGGNQPQHF
- | TRBJ2-3 | TRBV18 | few | TGTGCCAGCTCACCTCCAGGGAGAACAGATACGCAGTATTTT | CASSPPGRTDTQYF
- | TRBJ1-2 | TRBV6-2/TRBV6-3 | - | TGTGCCAGCAGTGAAGAGGAACAGGGCTACTATGGCTACACCTTC | CASSEEEQGYYGYTF
TRBD1 | TRBJ2-1 | TRBV5-1 | - | TGCGCCAGCAGCTTTGGACAGGGGTCCCCCTTTTTGGATGAGCAGTTCTTC | CASSFGQGSPFLDEQFF
TRBD1 | TRBJ1-1 | TRBV5-1 | many | TGCGCCAGCTCAAGGGACAGAACTGAAGCTTTCTTT | CASSRDRTEAFF
TRBD2 | TRBJ2-1 | TRBV7-2 | few | TGTGCCAGCAGCTTATATCGGGGGGGGCGTGACAATGAGCAGTTCTTC | CASSLYRGGRDNEQFF
TRBD1 | TRBJ1-5 | TRBV6-5 | many | TGTGCCAGCAGTAAACCGGGACAGGGAAACCAGCCCCAGCATTTT | CASSKPGQGNQPQHF
- | TRBJ1-2 | TRBV29-1 | few | TGCAGCGTTGAAGTGAGTGGAGCTAACTATGGCTACACCTTC | CSVEVSGANYGYTF
- | TRBJ2-7 | TRBV27 | - | TGTGCCAGCAGTTTAATAGGGATCGGGTCCTACGAGCAGTACTTC | CASSLIGIGSYEQYF
TRBD2 | TRBJ2-5 | TRBV7-9 | few | TGTGCCAGCAGCATAATTGCGGGGGGAGAGACCCAGTACTTC | CASSIIAGGETQYF
- | TRBJ2-3 | TRBV7-8 | few | TGTGCCAGCAGCTTAGGCGCCCCCCCGGGACCCCCACGTGGAGATACGCAGTATTTT | CASSLGAPPGPPRGDTQYF
- | TRBJ1-6 | TRBV7-2 | - | TGTGCCAGCAGTCTCCCTAACGCTTCACCCCTCCACTTT | CASSLPNASPLHF
- | TRBJ2-1 | TRBV4-1 | few | TGCGCCAGCAGCCAAGTCGGTGAGGTCCCTGAGCAGTTCTTC | CASSQVGEVPEQFF
TRBD1 | TRBJ2-7 | TRBV4-3 | many | TGCGCCAGCAGCGTTACCGGGACAGGGGGCCTGGATGGGCAGTACTTC | CASSVTGTGGLDGQYF
- | TRBJ2-7 | TRBV20-1 | few | TGCAGTGCTAGAAACCTCCGGGGGGCTCTGGACGAGCAGTACTTC | CSARNLRGALDEQYF
TRBD2 | TRBJ2-4 | TRBV28 | few | TGTGCCAGCACCCGGGGGGGTTTCTCGGACATTCAGTACTTC | CASTRGGFSDIQYF
- | TRBJ2-4 | TRBV4-3 | - | TGCGCCAGCAGCCAAGATCCATACATAGGGGCCACGACCAAAAACATTCAGTACTTC | CASSQDPYIGATTKNIQYF
- | TRBJ1-4 | TRBV7-9 | few | TGTGCCAGCAGCTCCCCCGAGTCTCATGAAAAACTGTTTTTT | CASSSPESHEKLFF
- | TRBJ2-5 | TRBV5-1 | many | TGCGCCAGCAGCAGAGGTTACCAAGAGACCCAGTACTTC | CASSRGYQETQYF
- | TRBJ2-2 | TRBV7-8 | few | TGTGCCAGCAGCGGACTGGTATACGGCGGGGAGCTGTTTTTT | CASSGLVYGGELFF
- | TRBJ1-2 | TRBV6-2/TRBV6-3 | - | TGTGCCAGCAGTCCTAGCATGGGCTACACCTTC | CASSPSMGYTF
- | TRBJ1-2 | TRBV7-9 | few | TGTGCCAGCAGCTTGGAGGAGGGGTCTCCTAACTATGGCTACACCTTC | CASSLEEGSPNYGYTF
TRBD1 | TRBJ1-2 | TRBV5-6 | few | TGTGCCAGCAGCCCAACCGGGACAGACTATGGCTACACCTTC | CASSPTGTDYGYTF
- | TRBJ2-1 | TRBV20-1 | - | TGCAGTGCTTTAAGGAGGTGGGCCACTAGCTCCTACAATGAGCAGTTCTTC | CSALRRWATSSYNEQFF
TRBD2 | TRBJ2-5 | TRBV4-3 | - | TGCGCCAGCAGCCAAGATGCTAGCGGCGAGACCCAGTACTTC | CASSQDASGETQYF
- | TRBJ2-2 | TRBV4-1 | many | TGCGCCAGCAGACATCCCGGGGAGGCCGGGGAGCTGTTTTTT | CASRHPGEAGELFF
- | TRBJ2-2 | TRBV20-1 | few | TGCAGTGCTAGTTTCGCGGGGGAGCTGTTTTTT | CSASFAGELFF
- | TRBJ1-2 | TRBV5-5 | - | TGTGCCAGCAGCTTCCCCGGGGGAGATGGCTACACCTTC | CASSFPGGDGYTF
- | TRBJ2-7 | TRBV19 | few | TGTGCCAGTGCAGGCTCCCACGAGCAGTACTTC | CASAGSHEQYF
- | TRBJ1-3 | TRBV11-2 | few | TGTGCCAGCAGCACCCCCAGGGGCCGCTCTGGAAACACCATATATTTT | CASSTPRGRSGNTIYF
- | TRBJ2-1 | TRBV29-1 | - | TGCAGCGTTGCGGCTATGAGGGACAATGAGCAGTTCTTC | CSVAAMRDNEQFF
- | TRBJ2-4 | TRBV28 | few | TGTGCCAGCAGTCCCGCTAGGGTAGCCAAAAACATTCAGTACTTC | CASSPARVAKNIQYF
- | TRBJ1-1 | TRBV5-1 | once | TGCGCCAGCAGCTTGGATGGTATCGGAGAAGGGACTGAAGCTTTCTTT | CASSLDGIGEGTEAFF
- | TRBJ2-3 | TRBV27 | - | TGTGCCAGCAGTTTATCCCTGACTAGTGCAAATACGCAGTATTTT | CASSLSLTSANTQYF